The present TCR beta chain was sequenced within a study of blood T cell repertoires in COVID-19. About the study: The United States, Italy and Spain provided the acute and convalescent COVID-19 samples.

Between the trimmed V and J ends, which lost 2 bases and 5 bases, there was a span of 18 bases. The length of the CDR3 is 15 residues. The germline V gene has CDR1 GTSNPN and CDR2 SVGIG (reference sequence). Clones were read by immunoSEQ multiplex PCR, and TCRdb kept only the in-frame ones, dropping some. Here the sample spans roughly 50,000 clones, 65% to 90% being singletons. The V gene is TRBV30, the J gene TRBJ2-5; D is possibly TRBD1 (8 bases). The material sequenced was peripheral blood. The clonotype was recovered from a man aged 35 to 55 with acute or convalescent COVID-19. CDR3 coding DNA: TGTGCCTGGAGTTTTCGGACAGGGCGGGGGGAGACCCAGTACTTC. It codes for CAWSFRTGRGETQYF.